The 15 T cell receptor beta chains presented below share a single source sample, sequenced in a study of regulatory T cells in long-lasting Graves disease. Researchers made TCR beta libraries by using iRepertoire HTBI primers and running Arm-PCR on CDR3 regions. Each CDR3 protein is one row after TCRdb ran MiXCR on the multiplex PCR reads. The sample includes roughly 360,000 distinct CDR3 sequences, 12% of them seen just once. The time point here: newly diagnosed GD, antithyroid drugs for less than 3 months. PBMC-extracted RNA yielded the TCR library. The same data also contributed to another study, on T cells in Graves' hyperthyroidism and ophthalmopathy.

The specimen comprised peripheral blood mononuclear cells (PBMCs), sampled at new diagnosis, from a patient treated with antithyroid drugs. The receptor source for this set is a woman aged 18-35 years with Graves disease.

This clonotype was seen repeatedly, ten times or more. The gene calls are TRBV12-3 or TRBV12-4 and TRBJ2-5, with 9 bases fitting TRBD1. This CDR3 contains 13 residues. V shed 5 bases and J 4 bases; nucleotides not matched to a gene: 2. The CDR3 DNA reads as TGTGCCAGCAGTGCGGGACAGGGAGAGACCCAGTACTTC. Protein: CASSAGQGETQYF.

This clonotype was recorded at least ten times. The junction departs from germline at one end; a sequencing error may be responsible. The chain carries TRBV11-2 and TRBJ1-6; the D gene is possibly TRBD1 (5 bases). This CDR3 is built from 11 residues. Germline loops: CDR1 SGHAT, CDR2 FQNNGV. CDR3 bases: TGTGCCAGCAGCTCCCTCCGGGGACCGACTTTT. Protein: CASSSLRGPTF.

This clonotype was picked up many times. The chain combines TRBV20-1 with TRBJ2-1, with a weak D call TRBD1 (6 bases). The length of the CDR3 is 14 residues. The V end lost 6 bases, the J end lost 7 bases, and 19 bases lay between the germline ends. Germline lookup yields CDR1 DFQATT and CDR2 SNEGSKA (reference sequence). Written as DNA, the CDR3 is TGCAGTGCCACGAGGGGGACGCCTCCTAATGAGCAGTTCTTC. This translates into CSATRGTPPNEQFF.

This clonotype was recorded a few times. It may be a read error: a sequence one base away is much more abundant. Without the conserved terminal phenylalanine or tryptophan, this CDR3 likely stems from a read error. The chain employs TRBV6-1 and TRBJ1-1; D unresolved. V lost 2 bases and J 5 bases, leaving 12 bases between the germline ends. The CDR3 loop spans 14 amino acids. Per the germline V gene, CDR1 is MNHNS and CDR2 is SASEGT. CDR3: CASSETPSWTEAFL. In DNA, the CDR3 is TGTGCCAGCAGTGAAACCCCCAGCTGGACTGAAGCTTTCTTA.

This clonotype was seen repeatedly, ten times or more. The V call is TRBV7-2, the J call TRBJ2-3; possible D gene TRBD2, 5 bases. The germline V gene has CDR1 SGHTA and CDR2 FQGNSA. V gave up 7 bases and J gave up 0 bases, with 14 bases separating them. This CDR3 is built from 15 residues. The CDR3 DNA follows: TGTGCCAGCAACGAGGGCACAACTAGCACAGATACGCAGTATTTT. Protein product: CASNEGTTSTDTQYF.

A remark on this clonotype: One base away lies a much larger clone, so this may be a sequencing read error. The V gene is TRBV6-5, the J gene TRBJ2-3; no clear D. The CDR3 extends over 13 amino acids. CDR1 and CDR2 from the germline V gene are MNHEY and SVGAGI. The CDR3 loop reads CAGSFGGTDTQYF. The DNA of the CDR3 is TGTGCCGGCAGTTTTGGGGGCACAGATACGCAGTATTTT.

This clonotype was seen a few times. The gene calls are TRBV5-5 and TRBJ1-2, with no clear D. From germline, CDR1 is SGHKS and CDR2 YYEKEE (reference sequence). V shed 4 bases and J shed 8 bases, with 15 bases lying between them. The CDR3 is made up of 13 amino acids. The CDR3 spells CASSHQDLRGYTF. CDR3 in DNA: TGTGCCAGCAGCCACCAGGACCTCCGGGGCTACACCTTC.

This clonotype was recorded at least ten times. The rearrangement links TRBV6-1 to TRBJ1-4, with D unresolved. The CDR3 spans 14 residues. Germline values: CDR1 MNHNS, CDR2 SASEGT. The V gene lost 6 bases and the J gene lost 7 bases, with 15 bases spanning the gap. CDR3: CASSSDAFGEKLFF. The DNA for the CDR3 is TGTGCCAGCAGCTCCGACGCCTTCGGTGAAAAACTGTTTTTT.

This clonotype occurred many times. CDR3 sequence (DNA): TGCGCCAGCAGCCCACAGGGGATCAGCAATCAGCCCCAGCATTTT. Its translation: CASSPQGISNQPQHF. The rearrangement links TRBV5-1 to TRBJ1-5; 7 bases line up with TRBD1. The CDR3 is 15 residues long. Germline loops: CDR1 SGHRS, CDR2 YFSETQ. J was trimmed by 1 base and V by 4 bases; bases with no gene match: 5.

In its sample, this clonotype was seen many times. The chain recombines TRBV2 with TRBJ2-1, with 7 bases lining up with TRBD2. From germline, CDR1 is SNHLY and CDR2 FYNNEI. CDR3 length equals 15 residues. The junction had 10 bases not matched to a gene; V was cut back by 4 bases and J by 7 bases. The chain's CDR3 is CASSVVGGSRNEQFF. In DNA, the CDR3 is TGTGCCAGCAGTGTCGTGGGCGGGAGTAGGAATGAGCAGTTCTTC.

This clonotype has at least ten counts. V is TRBV12-5 and J is TRBJ2-1, with no clear D. CDR1 LGHNT and CDR2 FRNRAP come from the germline V gene. Trimming pared 0 bases from V and 2 bases from J, leaving 14 bases between. There are 17 residues in the CDR3. Here the CDR3 reads CASGLVPYLGPYNEQFF. CDR3 nucleotide sequence: TGTGCTAGTGGTTTGGTCCCCTACCTAGGGCCCTACAATGAGCAGTTCTTC.

This clonotype was counted many times. The chain uses TRBV19 and TRBJ2-7, with D possibly being TRBD1 (6 bases). Germline-derived CDR1 and CDR2 are LNHDA and SQIVND (reference sequence). The CDR3 length is 14 residues. With 5 bases removed from V and 3 bases from J, the gap between germline ends came to 14 bases. Written as DNA, the CDR3 is TGTGCCAGTAGTGCCTCGACAGGAAGCTACGAGCAGTACTTC. Protein sequence: CASSASTGSYEQYF.

This clonotype came up many times. This rearrangement joins TRBV3-1 to TRBJ1-1; D gene ambiguous. Between the trimmed V and J ends, which lost 0 bases and 10 bases, there was a span of 12 bases. Per germline, CDR1 LGHDT and CDR2 YNNKEL (reference sequence). The CDR3 sequence is 13 residues long. The CDR3 DNA follows: TGTGCCAGCAGCCAAGAATTGGGGATCGGAGCTTTCTTT. Amino acid sequence: CASSQELGIGAFF.

At least ten counts were recorded for this clonotype. The chain joins TRBV7-2 to TRBJ2-6, with TRBD2 as a possible D gene (5 bases). This CDR3 spans 15 amino acids. CDR1 is SGHTA and CDR2 is FQGNSA in the germline V gene. V lost 3 bases and J lost 1, with 7 bases in between. For the CDR3, the DNA is TGTGCCAGCAGCTTCCGGAGGTCTGGGGCCAACGTCCTGACTTTC. It yields the protein CASSFRRSGANVLTF. The whole variable domain, remainder taken from reference TRBV7-2 and TRBJ2-6, is GAGVSQSPSNKVTEKGKDVELRCDPISGHTALYWYRQSLGQGLEFLIYFQGNSAPDKSGLPSDRFSAERTGGSVSTLTIQRTQQEDSAVYLCASSFRRSGANVLTFGAGSRLTVL.

This clonotype was detected many times. This rearrangement joins TRBV29-1 to TRBJ1-1, with D unclear. Looked up from germline, CDR1 is SQVTM and CDR2 is ANQGSEA. The length of the CDR3 is 14 residues. Trimming stripped 2 bases from V and 10 bases from J, with 20 bases between. CDR3 sequence (DNA): TGCAGCGTTGAAATCCTTGGTCACTACGGAGTAGCTTTCTTT. Its translation is CSVEILGHYGVAFF.